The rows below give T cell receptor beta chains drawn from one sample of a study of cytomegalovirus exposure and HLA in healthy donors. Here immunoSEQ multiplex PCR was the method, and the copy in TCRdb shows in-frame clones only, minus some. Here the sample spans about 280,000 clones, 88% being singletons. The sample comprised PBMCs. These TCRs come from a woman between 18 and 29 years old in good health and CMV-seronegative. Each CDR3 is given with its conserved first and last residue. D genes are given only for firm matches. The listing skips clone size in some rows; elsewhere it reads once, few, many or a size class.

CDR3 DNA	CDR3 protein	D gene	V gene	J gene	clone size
TGTGCCAGCAGTTTAATCGACAGGAACGGCGAGCAGTACTTC	CASSLIDRNGEQYF	NA	TRBV27	TRBJ2-7	once
TGTGCCAGTAAGGCCCCGGACTCCACAGATACGCAGTATTTT	CASKAPDSTDTQYF	NA	TRBV19	TRBJ2-3	few
TGCGCCAGCAGCTCTCAGGGGCTGAACACCGGGGAGCTGTTTTTT	CASSSQGLNTGELFF	NA	TRBV5-1	TRBJ2-2	NA
TGCAGCGTCCAGGACAGGGCATGGGAGCAGTTCTTC	CSVQDRAWEQFF	TRBD1	TRBV29-1	TRBJ2-1	NA
TGCGCCAGCCTGGGGCGCCAGAATGAAAAACTGTTTTTT	CASLGRQNEKLFF	NA	TRBV4-1	TRBJ1-4	NA
TGTGCCAGTATGGTAAGGGGAATTAATTCACCCCTCCACTTT	CASMVRGINSPLHF	NA	TRBV5-4	TRBJ1-6	once
TGTGCCAGCAGCAGTGGGGGCGGCACTGAAGCTTTCTTT	CASSSGGGTEAFF	NA	TRBV9	TRBJ1-1	NA
TGTGCCAGCAGCGTAGGTGTAGGGGGCCTTCTGAACACTGAAGCTTTCTTT	CASSVGVGGLLNTEAFF	TRBD1	TRBV9	TRBJ1-1	NA
TGCGCCAGCAGCTTGGCCAATGGGGCGTCCGATACGCAGTATTTT	CASSLANGASDTQYF	NA	TRBV5-1	TRBJ2-3	NA
TGCGCCAGCAGCCTCCTAGGTCCTAGCGTACAAGAGACCCAGTACTTC	CASSLLGPSVQETQYF	NA	TRBV4-1	TRBJ2-5	NA
TGTGCCAGCAGCGAGGAACTAGCATCTGATACGCAGTATTTT	CASSEELASDTQYF	NA	TRBV9	TRBJ2-3	NA
TGTGCCAGCAGTGAGGTCGGGTTCTCTGGCTACACCTTC	CASSEVGFSGYTF	NA	TRBV2	TRBJ1-2	NA
TGTGCCAGCAGTGATTACAGGGACGGTACCCAGTACTTC	CASSDYRDGTQYF	NA	TRBV2	TRBJ2-5	NA
TGTGCCAGCAGTCCCCCGCAAGCGGCCCTCTCGGGTGAGCAGTTCTTC	CASSPPQAALSGEQFF	NA	TRBV28	TRBJ2-1	NA
TGTGCCAGCAGCTTAGTAGCGGGATACGACTACGAGCAGTACTTC	CASSLVAGYDYEQYF	TRBD2	TRBV7-2	TRBJ2-7	NA
TGTGCCAGCTCACGTAGCGGGACCCCCTACAATGAGCAGTTCTTC	CASSRSGTPYNEQFF	TRBD2	TRBV18	TRBJ2-1	NA